The T cell receptor beta chain under discussion was sequenced for a study of CD8 T cells in ankylosing spondylitis (dated by TCRdb to the late 2010s). Some background on the complete study: T cell receptor beta repertoires were profiled in healthy donors and ankylosing spondylitis patients so that disease-linked TCR variants could be found. The full study cohort comprised about 23 ankylosing spondylitis patients and over 95 healthy donors. Samples of peripheral blood were taken, and for ankylosing spondylitis patients, synovial fluid was collected as well.

Sequenced using an Illumina HiSeq 2500. Quantitative 5'-RACE with molecular barcodes was the method used to prepare the TCR beta libraries. In the authors' own workflow: To identify disease-linked TCR variants, a new computational method was used, one built on a probabilistic model of VDJ rearrangement. TCRdb reworked the public reads: Q25 trimming with fastp, MiXCR clone assembly, productive beta chains retained. Each entry merges the rows of one CDR3 protein and shows their most common DNA and genes. The V and J calls, along with clone size, are taken from TCRdb and not from the paper's own processing. For this sample there are 85,000 to 90,000 distinct CDR3 sequences; 25% to 35% appear just once. The leading ten clones occupy roughly 60% of the sample. The count of this clonotype is one. Its antigen remains undetermined. No base quality values were provided; no much bigger clone lies one nucleotide off. One read provides weak support.

The V and J ends are trimmed by 5 bases and 2 bases, leaving 21 bases between them. Reading from cysteine to phenylalanine, the CDR3 counts 17 amino acids. Solely the CDR3 DNA is kept, with 51 bases framed from the first base. CDR1 SGHVS and CDR2 FNYEAQ were looked up in the germline V gene. Results and caveats for the whole study, not just this receptor: Some motif variants had previously been reported in the synovial fluid and blood of reactive arthritis patients, which suggests shared mechanisms of disease initiation. The disease-linked clones had a CD8+ phenotype and were found at relatively low frequencies in peripheral blood. A TCR beta motif of 8 or 9 highly homologous amino acid variants appeared characteristic of blood from ankylosing spondylitis patients. According to the report, matched synovial fluid samples from ankylosing spondylitis patients were significantly enriched for the disease-linked clones.

The receptor was derived from a male donor with ankylosing spondylitis or in good health (not recorded which). The sample consisted of blood, either unsorted or a sorted T cell fraction (not recorded which). This chain is built from TRBV7-6 and TRBJ1-1, with the D gene not confidently named. The DNA sequence is as follows: TGTGCCAGCAGCCCACGGACGCGAACGAACCTAAACACTGAAGCTTTCTTT. Translation gives CASSPRTRTNLNTEAFF.